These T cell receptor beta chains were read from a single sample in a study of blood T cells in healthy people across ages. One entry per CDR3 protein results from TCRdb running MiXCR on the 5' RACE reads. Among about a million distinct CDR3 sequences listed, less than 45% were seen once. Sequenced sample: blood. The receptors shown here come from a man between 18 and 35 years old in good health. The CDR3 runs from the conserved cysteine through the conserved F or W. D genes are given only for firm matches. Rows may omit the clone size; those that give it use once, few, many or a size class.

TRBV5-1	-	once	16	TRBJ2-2	TGCGCCAGCAGCTTGGGGCGGGGGCCCCTTTCCGGGGAGCTGTTTTTT	CASSLGRGPLSGELFF
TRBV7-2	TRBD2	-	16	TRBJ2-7	TGTGCCAGCAGCTTGGCAGCGGGGATCACCTACAATGAGCAGTACTTC	CASSLAAGITYNEQYF
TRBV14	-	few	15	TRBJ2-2	TGTGCCAGCAGCCAAGTTACAGCGAACACCGGGGAGCTGTTTTTT	CASSQVTANTGELFF
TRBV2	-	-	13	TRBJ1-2	TGTGCCAGCAGTGAATTACGACAGGATGGCTACACCTTC	CASSELRQDGYTF
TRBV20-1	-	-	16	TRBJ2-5	TGCAGTGCTAGTCGTCCGCAGGTAAGTATGATGGAGACCCAGTACTTC	CSASRPQVSMMETQYF
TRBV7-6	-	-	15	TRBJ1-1	TGTGCCAGCAGCTTACGGCCGGGCCTTGACACTGAAGCTTTCTTT	CASSLRPGLDTEAFF
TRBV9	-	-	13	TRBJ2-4	TGTGCCAGCAGCGACTCCCTTAAAAACATTCAGTACTTC	CASSDSLKNIQYF
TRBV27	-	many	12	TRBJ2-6	TGTGCCAGCAGGACTGGGGCCAACGTCCTGACTTTC	CASRTGANVLTF
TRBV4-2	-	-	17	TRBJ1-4	TGTGCCAGCAGCCACCTACCTAGGGGAGGAACTAATGAAAAACTGTTTTTT	CASSHLPRGGTNEKLFF
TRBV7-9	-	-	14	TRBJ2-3	TGTGCCAGCAGCTGTAGCTCTCCCGTCGATACGCAGTATTTT	CASSCSSPVDTQYF
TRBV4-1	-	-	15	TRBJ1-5	TGCGCCAGCAGCCAGGGAGCAGGGGTGAATCAGCCCCAGCATTTT	CASSQGAGVNQPQHF
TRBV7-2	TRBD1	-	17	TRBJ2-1	TGTGCCAGCAGCCCCTCCCGAGGGACAGGGCCCTACAATGAGCAGTTCTTC	CASSPSRGTGPYNEQFF
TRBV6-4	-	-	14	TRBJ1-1	TGTGCCAGCAGTGTCGAGCTTGACGCGCCTGAAGCTTTCTTT	CASSVELDAPEAFF
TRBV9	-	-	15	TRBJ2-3	TGTGCCAGCAGCCACTCCCGCGGATACACAGATACGCAGTATTTT	CASSHSRGYTDTQYF
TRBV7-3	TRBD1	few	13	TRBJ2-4	TGTGCCAGCAGCGTAGGACAGGGGAACATTCAGTACTTC	CASSVGQGNIQYF
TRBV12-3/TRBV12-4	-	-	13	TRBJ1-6	TGTGCCAGCAGAGGACTTACCAATTCACCCCTCCACTTT	CASRGLTNSPLHF
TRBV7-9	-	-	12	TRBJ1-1	TGTGCCACCCGGGGGCGGAACACTGAAGCTTTCTTT	CATRGRNTEAFF
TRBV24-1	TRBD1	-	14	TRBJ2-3	TGTGCCACCAGTGAGAGACAGGGTGGAGATACGCAGTATTTT	CATSERQGGDTQYF
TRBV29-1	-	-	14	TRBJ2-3	TGCAGCGTTGCGGGCCAGCCTAGCACAGATACGCAGTATTTT	CSVAGQPSTDTQYF
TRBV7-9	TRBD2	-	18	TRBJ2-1	TGTGCCAGCAGCTCGCCAGTAGGGGCGGGGGGTTTTTACAATGAGCAGTTCTTC	CASSSPVGAGGFYNEQFF
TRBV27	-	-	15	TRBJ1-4	TGTGCCAGCAGAAACCTAGGGGGGCCTAATGAAAAACTGTTTTTT	CASRNLGGPNEKLFF
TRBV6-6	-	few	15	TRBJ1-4	TGTGCCAGCAGTTACTCCAGGGTAACTAATGAAAAACTGTTTTTT	CASSYSRVTNEKLFF
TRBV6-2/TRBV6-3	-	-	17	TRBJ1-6	TGTGCCAGCAGTTATCGGACCGAGAGCTCCTATAATTCACCCCTCCACTTT	CASSYRTESSYNSPLHF
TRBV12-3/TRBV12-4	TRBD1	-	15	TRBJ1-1	TGTGCCAGCAGAATAACCGGGACAGGGGGGACTGAAGCTTTCTTT	CASRITGTGGTEAFF
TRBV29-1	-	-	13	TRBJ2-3	TGCAGCGTATCAACGGGAAACACAGATACGCAGTATTTT	CSVSTGNTDTQYF
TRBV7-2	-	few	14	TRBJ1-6	TGTGCCAGCAGCTTAGCGCTCGCAGGATCACCCCTCCACTTT	CASSLALAGSPLHF